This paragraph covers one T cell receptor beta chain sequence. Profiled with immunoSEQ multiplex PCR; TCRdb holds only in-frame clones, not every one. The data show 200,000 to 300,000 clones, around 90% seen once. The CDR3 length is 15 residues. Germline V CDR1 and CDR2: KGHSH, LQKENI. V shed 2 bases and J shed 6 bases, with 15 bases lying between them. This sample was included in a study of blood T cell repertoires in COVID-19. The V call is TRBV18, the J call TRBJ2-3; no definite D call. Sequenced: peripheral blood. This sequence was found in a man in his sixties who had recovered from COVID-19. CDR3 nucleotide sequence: TGTGCCAGCTCACCAGTAGATACAGTCGCCGATACGCAGTATTTT. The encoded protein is CASSPVDTVADTQYF.